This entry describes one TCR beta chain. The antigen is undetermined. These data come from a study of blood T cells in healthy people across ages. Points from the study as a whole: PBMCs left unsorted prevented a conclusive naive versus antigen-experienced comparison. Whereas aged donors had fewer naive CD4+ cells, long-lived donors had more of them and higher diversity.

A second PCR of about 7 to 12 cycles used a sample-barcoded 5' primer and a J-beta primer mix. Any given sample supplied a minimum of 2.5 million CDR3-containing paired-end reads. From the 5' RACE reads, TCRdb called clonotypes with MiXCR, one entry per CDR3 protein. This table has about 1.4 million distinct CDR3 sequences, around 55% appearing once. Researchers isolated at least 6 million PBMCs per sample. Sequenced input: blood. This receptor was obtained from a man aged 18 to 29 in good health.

CDR3 sequence: CASSQLLLKETQYF. CDR3 DNA sequence: TGTGCCAGCAGCCAATTACTACTCAAAGAGACCCAGTACTTC. This chain links TRBV3-1 with TRBJ2-5; D remains ambiguous. The CDR3 totals 14 residues. CDR1 is LGHDT and CDR2 is YNNKEL in the germline V gene (reference sequence). V dropped 2 bases and J dropped 3 bases, with 10 bases sitting between them.